The 26 T cell receptor beta chains presented below share a single source sample, sequenced in a study of CD8+CD57+ T cells in acquired aplastic anemia. Genomic DNA, the template, was used for profiling of the TCR beta VDJ and CDR3. TCRdb itself ran the reads through MiXCR, one entry per CDR3 protein. The sample includes about 190,000 distinct CDR3 sequences, around 59% seen only once; the top ten take approximately 15%. The sample was sorted CD4+, CD8+, or CD8+CD57+ T cells (not recorded which) from PBMCs. These receptors were obtained from a human donor in good health, serving as a control.

This clonotype came up many times. This CDR3 reads CASKVGQIEKLFF. The DNA of the CDR3 is TGTGCCAGCAAAGTTGGACAGATTGAAAAACTGTTTTTT. This chain joins TRBV2 and TRBJ1-4; a possible D gene is TRBD1 (6 bases). Between the trimmed V and J ends, which lost 7 bases and 7 bases, there was a span of 13 bases. The CDR3 has 13 residues. CDR1 is SNHLY, CDR2 FYNNEI, per germline.

This rearrangement joins TRBV10-3 to TRBJ1-5; TRBD1 aligns across 12 bases. CDR1 is ENHRY and CDR2 is SYGVKD in the germline V gene. The CDR3 has 18 amino acids. Unmatched junction bases numbered 16, after V lost 10 bases and J lost 3 bases. This CDR3 is CASSDAGTGGHNNQPQHF. The DNA for the CDR3 is TGTGCCAGCAGCGATGCCGGGACAGGGGGCCATAACAATCAGCCCCAGCATTTT.

The chain combines TRBV7-2 with TRBJ2-7; TRBD1 aligns across 9 bases. This CDR3 comprises 13 residues. Germline CDR1 SGHTA, CDR2 FQGNSA. J gave up 7 bases and V 5 bases, and 6 bases lay outside the gene matches. The CDR3 is CASSVGTGREQYF. Here the CDR3 DNA reads TGTGCCAGCAGCGTAGGGACAGGGAGAGAGCAGTACTTC.

The rearrangement joins TRBV7-2 to TRBJ1-3; D not certain. The CDR3 runs 14 residues. Germline V gene lookup returns CDR1 SGHTA and CDR2 FQGNSA. V lost 5 bases and J 2 bases, leaving 10 bases between the germline ends. The CDR3 DNA is TGTGCCAGCAGCCCCTCGGGGACTGGAAACACCATATATTTT. Translation: CASSPSGTGNTIYF.

V and J are TRBV15 and TRBJ1-2; D possibly corresponds to TRBD1 (5 bases). The CDR3 is 13 residues long. Germline V CDR1 and CDR2: LNHNV, YYDKDF (reference sequence). Between the trimmed V and J ends, which lost 4 bases and 4 bases, there was a span of 10 bases. The CDR3 nucleotides read TGTGCCACCAGCACCGACAGACCCTATGGCTACACCTTC. This codes for CATSTDRPYGYTF.

The rearrangement links TRBV10-3 to TRBJ2-1, with D hard to call. This CDR3 region has 13 residues. V shed 6 bases and J shed 1 base, with 7 bases lying between them. Germline CDR1 and CDR2: ENHRY and SYGVKD. In DNA form, the CDR3 reads TGTGCCATCAGGAATTCTTCCTACAATGAGCAGTTCTTC. It yields the protein CAIRNSSYNEQFF.

This clonotype was found many times. The chain couples TRBV5-1 to TRBJ1-2; 7 bases agree with TRBD1. Looked up from germline, CDR1 is SGHRS and CDR2 is YFSETQ. Unmatched junction bases numbered 10, after V lost 4 bases and J lost 4 bases. The CDR3 spans 15 residues. CDR3 coding DNA: TGCGCCAGCAGCCACTCAGAGGGGGCCGCCTATGGCTACACCTTC. It encodes CASSHSEGAAYGYTF.

This clonotype has a handful of counts. A much larger clone differs by one base, so this may be a read error. The rearrangement links TRBV7-2 to TRBJ1-1, with D unresolved. Germline values: CDR1 SGHTA, CDR2 FQGNSA. There are 14 residues in the CDR3. As DNA, the CDR3 is TGTGCCAGCAGAATTAGAAACCTTAACACTGGAGCTTTCTTT. Translated, it gives CASRIRNLNTGAFF.

Concerning this clonotype: The junction and the germline gene differ at one end; a read error may be behind it. CDR3 amino acids: CASSLAAVGGDF. CDR3 DNA sequence: TGTGCCAGCAGCTTAGCGGCAGTAGGGGGGGATTTT. The V gene is TRBV7-9, the J gene TRBJ1-1; weak D call: TRBD1 (6 bases). This CDR3 has 12 amino acids. CDR1 is SEHNR and CDR2 is FQNEAQ in the germline V gene (reference sequence).

This clonotype was counted at least ten times. The chain is built from TRBV15 and TRBJ1-6; D may be TRBD1 (5 bases). Germline CDR1 is LNHNV and CDR2 is YYDKDF (reference sequence). The V gene lost 1 base and the J gene lost 3 bases, with 7 bases spanning the gap. The CDR3 consists of 15 residues. The CDR3 protein is CATSRGGFYNSPLHF. As DNA, the CDR3 is TGTGCCACCAGCAGAGGGGGGTTCTATAATTCACCCCTCCACTTT. Drawing the rest from reference TRBV15 and TRBJ1-6, the complete variable domain is DAMVIQNPRYQVTQFGKPVTLSCSQTLNHNVMYWYQQKSSQAPKLLFHYYDKDFNNEADTPDNFQSRRPNTSFCFLDIRSPGLGDTAMYLCATSRGGFYNSPLHFGNGTRLTVT.

This chain connects TRBV6-6 to TRBJ2-7; the D call may be TRBD1 or TRBD2 (5 bases each). This CDR3 region has 13 residues. Trimming took 5 bases from V and 3 from J, leaving 11 bases between them. CDR1 is MNHNY, CDR2 SVGAGI, per germline (reference sequence). The CDR3 sequence is CASSTRDGYEQYF. In DNA, the CDR3 is TGTGCCAGCAGTACCCGGGACGGCTACGAGCAGTACTTC.

This clonotype has a handful of counts. This chain connects TRBV30 to TRBJ1-4; a weak D match, TRBD1 (5 bases). Between the trimmed V and J ends, which lost 5 bases and 4 bases, there was a span of 14 bases. The germline V gene encodes CDR1 GTSNPN and CDR2 SVGIG (reference sequence). The CDR3 totals 14 residues. The CDR3 spells CAWSRTGLNEKLFF. CDR3 nucleotide sequence: TGTGCCTGGTCACGCACAGGCCTTAATGAAAAACTGTTTTTT.

V gene TRBV7-6 combines with J gene TRBJ2-7; 11 nucleotides align to TRBD2. Germline CDR1 and CDR2: SGHVS and FNYEAQ. The CDR3 runs 18 residues. Unmatched junction bases numbered 9, after V lost 1 base and J lost 1 base. The CDR3 loop is CASSLVSGRAGVSYEQYF. The CDR3 nucleotides read TGTGCCAGCAGCTTAGTTAGCGGGAGGGCCGGGGTATCCTACGAGCAGTACTTC.

V usage is TRBV7-3 and J usage is TRBJ2-7, with 10 bases identical to TRBD1. Trimming removed 5 bases from V and 3 bases from J; junction bases left unmatched: 7. Looked up from germline, CDR1 is SGHTA and CDR2 is FQGTGA. CDR3 length equals 15 residues. CDR3 sequence (DNA): TGTGCCAGCAGCGAGGGACAGGGGAACGGCTACGAGCAGTACTTC. This gives the protein CASSEGQGNGYEQYF.

This clonotype was counted only a few times. V gene TRBV6-2 or TRBV6-3 combines with J gene TRBJ2-5, with D uncertain. The J call may be in error: the DNA end matches TRBJ2-7 better. CDR3 size: 18 residues. The germline gives CDR1 MNHEY, CDR2 SVGEGT. The CDR3 DNA reads as TGTGCCAGCAGCTTCGAAACTTTCTCTCCCGCGACGGTATACGAGCAGTACTTC. Translating gives CASSFETFSPATVYEQYF.

This clonotype is a singleton in its sample. The gene calls are TRBV10-3 and TRBJ2-3; 8 bases are shared with TRBD1. The germline V gene has CDR1 ENHRY and CDR2 SYGVKD. Losses at the gene ends were 0 bases for V and 1 base for J; bases not matched to a gene: 0. CDR3 length: 15 residues. CDR3: CAISESDRGTDTQYF. The CDR3 bases are TGTGCCATCAGTGAGTCGGACAGGGGCACAGATACGCAGTATTTT.

In DNA form, the CDR3 reads TGTGCTAGTGGCCCGGGACTAGCGGGAGGTAGGGATACGCAGTATTTT. It specifies CASGPGLAGGRDTQYF. The rearrangement joins TRBV12-5 to TRBJ2-3; 15 bases match TRBD2. This CDR3 comprises 16 residues. The J segment lost 6 bases and the V segment lost 6 bases, leaving 7 bases of the junction unmatched. The germline CDR1 and CDR2 sequences are LGHNT and FRNRAP. Combining the CDR3 with reference TRBV12-5 and TRBJ2-3 gives the whole variable domain DARVTQTPRHKVTEMGQEVTMRCQPILGHNTVFWYRQTMMQGLELLAYFRNRAPLDDSGMPKDRFSAEMPDATLATLKIQPSEPRDSAVYFCASGPGLAGGRDTQYFGPGTRLTVL.

This clonotype has only one observation. Given a much more abundant clone one base away, this may be a read error. The CDR3 reads CASSRPGQGDYEQYF. As DNA, the CDR3 is TGTGCCAGCTCACGCCCGGGACAGGGGGACTACGAGCAGTACTTC. V usage is TRBV10-2 and J usage is TRBJ2-7; 11 nucleotides align to TRBD1. The CDR3 covers 15 residues. The germline gives CDR1 WSHSY, CDR2 SAAADI.

In the case of this clonotype: One junction end disagrees with the germline gene, perhaps due to a read error. This rearrangement joins TRBV9 to TRBJ2-7; 7 nucleotides agree with TRBD1. The CDR3 loop spans 13 amino acids. CDR1 is SGDLS and CDR2 is YYNGEE in the germline V gene. This CDR3 reads CASGDRARNEQYF. CDR3 sequence (DNA): TGCGCCAGCGGAGACAGGGCTCGAAACGAGCAGTACTTC.

This chain links TRBV24-1 with TRBJ1-2; 7 nucleotides align to TRBD1. CDR1 is KGHDR, CDR2 SFDVKD, per germline. The CDR3 contains 14 residues. V gave up 4 bases and J gave up 8 bases; unmatched junction bases: 9. CDR3 sequence (DNA): TGTGCCACCAGTGAGAAACAGGGGAGGATCGGCTACACCTTC. Translating it yields CATSEKQGRIGYTF.

The chain is built from TRBV19 and TRBJ1-2; 7 bases map to TRBD1. Germline values: CDR1 LNHDA, CDR2 SQIVND (reference sequence). The CDR3 runs to 14 residues. Trimming at V came to 8 bases and at J to 1 base, leaving 7 bases not matched to a gene. CDR3 coding DNA: TGTGCCAGTGATCCGACAGGGTTTAACTATGGCTACACCTTC. This codes for CASDPTGFNYGYTF.

V usage is TRBV20-1 and J usage is TRBJ2-1; TRBD2 agrees at 8 bases. The trim removed 5 bases at V and 6 bases at J, leaving 6 bases unmatched. From germline, CDR1 is DFQATT and CDR2 SNEGSKA (reference sequence). This CDR3 comprises 13 residues. CDR3 DNA sequence: TGCAGTGCTGGTCGGGGGGGGGGCAATGAGCAGTTCTTC. Protein: CSAGRGGGNEQFF.

This clonotype came up many times. This chain joins TRBV29-1 and TRBJ1-2; no clear D. The CDR3 totals 14 residues. CDR1 and CDR2 from the germline V gene are SQVTM and ANQGSEA. Trimming took off 1 base at V and 2 bases at J, with 11 bases between the two ends. As DNA, the CDR3 is TGCAGCGTTGAAGGGCGCGGGAAAAACTATGGCTACACCTTC. This translates into CSVEGRGKNYGYTF. Combining the CDR3 with reference TRBV29-1 and TRBJ1-2 gives the whole variable domain SAVISQKPSRDICQRGTSLTIQCQVDSQVTMMFWYRQQPGQSLTLIATANQGSEATYESGFVIDKFPISRPNLTFSTLTVSNMSPEDSSIYLCSVEGRGKNYGYTFGSGTRLTVV.

This clonotype has at least ten counts. The V gene is TRBV13, the J gene TRBJ1-2; D uncertain. V was pared by 5 bases and J by 1 base, with 14 bases between. CDR3 length: 15 amino acids. Germline V CDR1 and CDR2: PRHDT, FYEKMQ (reference sequence). CDR3 sequence: CASSPRSGFNYGYTF. The CDR3 DNA follows: TGTGCCAGCAGCCCCCGAAGCGGATTTAACTATGGCTACACCTTC.

The chain is built from TRBV7-6 and TRBJ1-1, with D perhaps matching TRBD1 (5 bases). The CDR3 is 14 amino acids. Germline V gene data show CDR1 as SGHVS and CDR2 as FNYEAQ. The V gene lost 9 bases and the J gene lost 1 base, with 15 bases spanning the gap. The CDR3 coding sequence is TGTGCCAGTAGTTGGGGACGCAAGAACACTGAAGCTTTCTTT. Translating it yields CASSWGRKNTEAFF.

This clonotype was counted many times. The CDR3 sequence is CASSEAGQRDEQYF. The CDR3 coding sequence is TGTGCCAGCAGTGAAGCCGGACAGCGGGACGAGCAGTACTTC. The rearrangement uses TRBV6-1 and TRBJ2-7; D may correspond to TRBD1 or TRBD2 (6 bases each). The V gene lost 0 bases and the J gene lost 5 bases, with 11 bases spanning the gap. Germline V gene sequence: CDR1 MNHNS, CDR2 SASEGT. CDR3 size: 14 residues.